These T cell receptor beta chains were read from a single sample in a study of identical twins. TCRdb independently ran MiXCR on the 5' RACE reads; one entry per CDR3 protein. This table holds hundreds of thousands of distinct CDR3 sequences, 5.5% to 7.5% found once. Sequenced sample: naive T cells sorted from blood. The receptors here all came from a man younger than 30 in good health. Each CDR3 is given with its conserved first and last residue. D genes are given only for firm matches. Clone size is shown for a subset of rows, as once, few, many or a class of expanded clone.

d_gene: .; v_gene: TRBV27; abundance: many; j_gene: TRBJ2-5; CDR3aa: CASTRLGPPETQYF; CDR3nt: TGTGCCAGCACCCGATTGGGCCCTCCAGAGACCCAGTACTTC
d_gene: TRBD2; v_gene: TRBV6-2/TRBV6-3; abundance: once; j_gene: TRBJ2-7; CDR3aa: CASSYFNGRADQQYF; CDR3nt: TGTGCCAGCAGTTACTTCAACGGGAGGGCCGACCAGCAGTACTTC
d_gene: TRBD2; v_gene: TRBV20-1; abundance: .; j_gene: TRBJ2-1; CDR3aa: CSARDLGGYYNEQFF; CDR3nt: TGCAGTGCTAGAGATCTGGGGGGGTATTACAATGAGCAGTTCTTC
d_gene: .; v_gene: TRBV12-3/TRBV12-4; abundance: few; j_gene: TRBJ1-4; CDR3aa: CASSLGDLGLFF; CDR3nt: TGTGCCAGCAGTTTGGGTGACTTGGGACTGTTTTTT
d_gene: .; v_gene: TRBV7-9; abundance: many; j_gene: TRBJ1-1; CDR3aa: CASRRKSRDTPNTEAFF; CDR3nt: TGTGCCAGCAGACGAAAATCCCGGGACACACCTAACACTGAAGCTTTCTTT
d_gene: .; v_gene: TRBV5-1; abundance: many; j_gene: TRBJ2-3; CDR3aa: CASSFLGTDTQYF; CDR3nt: TGCGCCAGCAGCTTCCTAGGCACAGATACGCAGTATTTT
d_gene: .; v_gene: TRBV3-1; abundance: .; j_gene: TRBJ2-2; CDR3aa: CASSHNGHPNTGELFF; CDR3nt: TGTGCCAGCAGCCACAATGGACATCCGAACACCGGGGAGCTGTTTTTT
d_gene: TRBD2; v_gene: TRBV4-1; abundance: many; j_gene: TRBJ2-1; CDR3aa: CASSQDGLGREGHNEQFF; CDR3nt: TGCGCCAGCAGCCAAGATGGTCTAGGGCGGGAGGGGCACAATGAGCAGTTCTTC
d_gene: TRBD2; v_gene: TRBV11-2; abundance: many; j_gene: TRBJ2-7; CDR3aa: CASSFPLAGGPLEQYF; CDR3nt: TGTGCCAGCAGCTTCCCACTAGCGGGAGGACCTCTCGAGCAGTACTTC
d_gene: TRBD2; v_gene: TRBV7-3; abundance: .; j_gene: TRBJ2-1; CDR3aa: CASSSLAGGSHEQFF; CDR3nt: TGTGCCAGCAGTTCACTAGCGGGAGGTAGCCATGAGCAGTTCTTC
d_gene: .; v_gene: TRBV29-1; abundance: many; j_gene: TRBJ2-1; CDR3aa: CSVEDPETVYNEQFF; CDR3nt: TGCAGCGTTGAAGATCCAGAGACAGTTTACAATGAGCAGTTCTTC
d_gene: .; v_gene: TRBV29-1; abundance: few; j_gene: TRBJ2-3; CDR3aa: CSVDGPLGDTQYF; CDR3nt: TGCAGCGTAGACGGACCCCTCGGGGATACGCAGTATTTT
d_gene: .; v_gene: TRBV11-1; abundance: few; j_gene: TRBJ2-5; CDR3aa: CASSLVGDPGETQYF; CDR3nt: TGTGCCAGCAGCTTAGTCGGCGATCCAGGGGAGACCCAGTACTTC
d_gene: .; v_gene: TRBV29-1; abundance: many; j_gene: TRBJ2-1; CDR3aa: CSAWRGSSYNEQFF; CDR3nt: TGCAGCGCCTGGAGGGGGTCCTCCTACAATGAGCAGTTCTTC
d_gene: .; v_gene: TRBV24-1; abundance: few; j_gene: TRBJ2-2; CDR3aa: CATGGNEDTGELFF; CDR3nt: TGTGCCACCGGAGGTAACGAGGACACCGGGGAGCTGTTTTTT
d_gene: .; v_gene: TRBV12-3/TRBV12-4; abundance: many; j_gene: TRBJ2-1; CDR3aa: CASRNDYSEQFF; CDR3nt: TGTGCCAGCAGGAACGACTACTCTGAGCAGTTCTTC
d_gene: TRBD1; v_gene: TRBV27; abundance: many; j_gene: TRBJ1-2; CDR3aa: CASSLKGAGYGYTF; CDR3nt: TGTGCCAGCAGTTTAAAGGGGGCGGGCTATGGCTACACCTTC
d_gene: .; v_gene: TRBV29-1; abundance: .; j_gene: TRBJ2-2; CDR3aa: CSVEVQGPNTGELFF; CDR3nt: TGCAGCGTTGAAGTGCAGGGGCCTAACACCGGGGAGCTGTTTTTT
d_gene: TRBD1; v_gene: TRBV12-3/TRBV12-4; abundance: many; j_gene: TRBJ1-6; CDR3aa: CASSTGTGGSPLHF; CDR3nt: TGTGCCAGCAGTACAGGGACAGGGGGGTCACCCCTCCACTTT
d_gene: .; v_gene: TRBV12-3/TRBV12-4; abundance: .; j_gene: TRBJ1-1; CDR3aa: CASSRGGLNTEAFF; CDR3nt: TGTGCCAGCAGTCGGGGGGGCCTGAACACTGAAGCTTTCTTT
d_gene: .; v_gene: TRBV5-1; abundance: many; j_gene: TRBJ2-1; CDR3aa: CASSLVLGGLYNEQFF; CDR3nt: TGCGCCAGCAGCTTGGTCCTTGGGGGATTGTACAATGAGCAGTTCTTC
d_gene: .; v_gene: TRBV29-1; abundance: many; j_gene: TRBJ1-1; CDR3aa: CSVRGAPMNTEAFF; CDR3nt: TGCAGCGTTCGGGGGGCCCCGATGAACACTGAAGCTTTCTTT
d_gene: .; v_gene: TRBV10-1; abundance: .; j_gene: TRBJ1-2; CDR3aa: CASSVSENYGYTF; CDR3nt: TGCGCCAGCAGTGTCTCCGAGAACTATGGCTACACCTTC